A selection of T cell receptor beta chains follows, all from one sample in a study of T cell responses to AZD1222 COVID-19 vaccine. The method was immunoSEQ multiplex PCR; TCRdb's version includes in-frame clones alone and lacks a portion of them. The sample shows about 150,000 clones, more than 90% of them seen only once. The sequencing here drew on peripheral blood, taken on day 0 of AZD1222 vaccination. The receptor source for this set is an adult in good health. CDR3s include the opening cysteine and the closing phenylalanine or tryptophan. The D gene is left open where the match is weak. Clone size appears in some rows only: once, few, many, or a class for an expanded clone.

v_call: TRBV9
clone_size: NA
d_call: TRBD1
j_call: TRBJ2-7
cdr3_aa: CASSPAAQGAYEQYF
cdr3_nt: TGTGCCAGCAGCCCCGCAGCACAGGGGGCATACGAGCAGTACTTC

v_call: TRBV3-1/TRBV3-2
clone_size: once
d_call: NA
j_call: TRBJ1-2
cdr3_aa: CASSQAFMTANYGYTF
cdr3_nt: TGTGCCAGCAGCCAAGCGTTTATGACAGCCAACTATGGCTACACCTTC

v_call: TRBV11-2
clone_size: few
d_call: NA
j_call: TRBJ1-3
cdr3_aa: CASSPGQSGNTIYF
cdr3_nt: TGTGCCAGCAGCCCTGGACAGTCTGGAAACACCATATATTTT

v_call: TRBV3-1/TRBV3-2
clone_size: NA
d_call: NA
j_call: TRBJ1-5
cdr3_aa: CASSQFIGAGQPQHF
cdr3_nt: TGTGCCAGCAGCCAATTCATTGGGGCCGGTCAGCCCCAGCATTTT

v_call: TRBV11-2
clone_size: NA
d_call: TRBD1
j_call: TRBJ1-4
cdr3_aa: CASSSSWTGTGGEKLFF
cdr3_nt: TGTGCCAGCAGCTCCAGCTGGACCGGGACAGGGGGGGAAAAACTGTTTTTT

v_call: TRBV2
clone_size: few
d_call: NA
j_call: TRBJ1-5
cdr3_aa: CASRGEGFSNQPQHF
cdr3_nt: TGTGCCAGCAGGGGGGAGGGTTTTAGCAATCAGCCCCAGCATTTT

v_call: TRBV18
clone_size: NA
d_call: TRBD1
j_call: TRBJ1-2
cdr3_aa: CASSPGQGDGYTF
cdr3_nt: TGTGCCAGCTCACCAGGACAGGGGGATGGCTACACCTTC

v_call: TRBV7-7
clone_size: few
d_call: TRBD1
j_call: TRBJ2-3
cdr3_aa: CASSLGQGGTDTQYF
cdr3_nt: TGTGCTAGCAGCTTGGGACAGGGGGGCACAGATACGCAGTATTTT

v_call: TRBV27
clone_size: NA
d_call: NA
j_call: TRBJ2-1
cdr3_aa: CASSFVARLLNEQFF
cdr3_nt: TGTGCCAGCAGTTTTGTGGCCAGACTTCTCAATGAGCAGTTCTTC

v_call: TRBV10-3
clone_size: NA
d_call: NA
j_call: TRBJ2-7
cdr3_aa: CAISESRIEQYF
cdr3_nt: TGTGCCATCAGTGAGTCACGTATTGAGCAGTACTTC

v_call: TRBV5-1
clone_size: NA
d_call: TRBD1
j_call: TRBJ2-7
cdr3_aa: CASSLETGSEQYF
cdr3_nt: TGCGCCAGCAGCTTGGAGACAGGGAGCGAGCAGTACTTC

v_call: TRBV25-1
clone_size: NA
d_call: NA
j_call: TRBJ1-6
cdr3_aa: CASRDGGSYNSPLHF
cdr3_nt: TGTGCCAGCAGGGATGGGGGCTCCTATAATTCACCCCTCCACTTT

v_call: TRBV12-5
clone_size: NA
d_call: NA
j_call: TRBJ1-1
cdr3_aa: CASGWDGGYTEAFF
cdr3_nt: TGTGCTAGTGGTTGGGACGGGGGGTACACTGAAGCTTTCTTT

v_call: TRBV19
clone_size: once
d_call: NA
j_call: TRBJ1-6
cdr3_aa: CASIESLTTVGNSPLHF
cdr3_nt: TGTGCCAGTATAGAGAGCCTGACAACCGTTGGGAATTCACCCCTCCACTTT

v_call: TRBV7-6
clone_size: NA
d_call: NA
j_call: TRBJ1-6
cdr3_aa: CASSLAPPGSNSPLHF
cdr3_nt: TGTGCCAGCAGCTTAGCCCCCCCAGGGTCTAATTCACCCCTCCACTTT

v_call: TRBV12-3/TRBV12-4
clone_size: NA
d_call: NA
j_call: TRBJ1-5
cdr3_aa: CASTWGNQPQHF
cdr3_nt: TGTGCCAGCACCTGGGGCAATCAGCCCCAGCATTTT

v_call: TRBV6-5
clone_size: NA
d_call: NA
j_call: TRBJ1-2
cdr3_aa: CASRVTGYGYTF
cdr3_nt: TGTGCCAGCAGAGTGACAGGTTATGGCTACACCTTC

v_call: TRBV29-1
clone_size: NA
d_call: TRBD1
j_call: TRBJ2-7
cdr3_aa: CSAEDRDRDSYEQYF
cdr3_nt: TGCAGCGCGGAGGACCGGGACAGGGACTCCTACGAGCAGTACTTC

v_call: TRBV15
clone_size: NA
d_call: NA
j_call: TRBJ2-7
cdr3_aa: CATSRGERASSYEQYF
cdr3_nt: TGTGCCACCAGCAGAGGTGAAAGGGCCAGCTCCTACGAGCAGTACTTC

v_call: TRBV7-8
clone_size: once
d_call: NA
j_call: TRBJ1-5
cdr3_aa: CASSLRTRILNQPQHF
cdr3_nt: TGTGCCAGCAGCTTACGGACCAGAATCCTCAATCAGCCCCAGCATTTT

v_call: TRBV10-3
clone_size: NA
d_call: TRBD1
j_call: TRBJ1-4
cdr3_aa: CAISPDDRDGEKLFF
cdr3_nt: TGTGCCATCAGCCCCGATGACAGGGATGGGGAAAAACTGTTTTTT

v_call: TRBV7-3
clone_size: NA
d_call: TRBD2
j_call: TRBJ2-1
cdr3_aa: CASSPGRTSGDSYNEQFF
cdr3_nt: TGTGCCAGCAGCCCTGGTCGGACTAGCGGAGACTCCTACAATGAGCAGTTCTTC

v_call: TRBV19
clone_size: once
d_call: NA
j_call: TRBJ1-1
cdr3_aa: CASKFQGPMNTEAFF
cdr3_nt: TGTGCCAGTAAGTTTCAGGGTCCCATGAACACTGAAGCTTTCTTT

v_call: TRBV7-2
clone_size: NA
d_call: TRBD2
j_call: TRBJ2-3
cdr3_aa: CASQTSGSTDTQYF
cdr3_nt: TGTGCCAGCCAAACTAGCGGAAGCACAGATACGCAGTATTTT

v_call: TRBV6-6
clone_size: NA
d_call: NA
j_call: TRBJ1-1
cdr3_aa: CASSRGLGRNTEAFF
cdr3_nt: TGTGCCAGCAGTCGCGGTTTAGGCCGGAACACTGAAGCTTTCTTT

v_call: TRBV19
clone_size: NA
d_call: NA
j_call: TRBJ1-1
cdr3_aa: CASLQPMNTEAFF
cdr3_nt: TGTGCCAGTCTTCAGCCCATGAACACTGAAGCTTTCTTT

v_call: TRBV7-2
clone_size: NA
d_call: NA
j_call: TRBJ1-2
cdr3_aa: CASSSTGRNYGYTF
cdr3_nt: TGTGCCAGCAGCTCTACCGGGAGGAACTATGGCTACACCTTC

v_call: TRBV18
clone_size: NA
d_call: TRBD2
j_call: TRBJ2-1
cdr3_aa: CASSPSGRDNEQFF
cdr3_nt: TGTGCCAGCTCACCAAGCGGGAGAGACAATGAGCAGTTCTTC

v_call: TRBV6-2/TRBV6-3
clone_size: NA
d_call: NA
j_call: TRBJ1-5
cdr3_aa: CASSLRSRPPQHF
cdr3_nt: TGTGCCAGCAGCCTCCGGTCCCGTCCGCCCCAGCATTTT

v_call: TRBV2
clone_size: NA
d_call: NA
j_call: TRBJ1-6
cdr3_aa: CASSPYSSNSPLHF
cdr3_nt: TGTGCCAGCAGCCCCTACAGTAGTAATTCACCCCTCCACTTT

v_call: TRBV7-8
clone_size: NA
d_call: TRBD1
j_call: TRBJ1-5
cdr3_aa: CASSLRDRGGNQPQHF
cdr3_nt: TGTGCCAGCAGCTTAAGGGACAGGGGGGGCAATCAGCCCCAGCATTTT

v_call: TRBV14
clone_size: NA
d_call: NA
j_call: TRBJ1-3
cdr3_aa: CASSRGHPGNTIYF
cdr3_nt: TGTGCCAGCAGCCGAGGTCATCCGGGAAACACCATATATTTT

v_call: TRBV10-3
clone_size: NA
d_call: TRBD1
j_call: TRBJ2-1
cdr3_aa: CAIKNRGGINEQFF
cdr3_nt: TGTGCCATCAAAAACAGGGGTGGGATTAATGAGCAGTTCTTC

v_call: TRBV10-3
clone_size: NA
d_call: NA
j_call: TRBJ2-3
cdr3_aa: CAIRLGTSTDTQYF
cdr3_nt: TGTGCCATCAGACTAGGGACTAGCACAGATACGCAGTATTTT

v_call: TRBV27
clone_size: once
d_call: NA
j_call: TRBJ1-5
cdr3_aa: CASSLKGYQPQHF
cdr3_nt: TGTGCCAGCAGTTTAAAGGGTTATCAGCCCCAGCATTTT

v_call: TRBV29-1
clone_size: NA
d_call: NA
j_call: TRBJ1-5
cdr3_aa: CSVEHGTGPQHF
cdr3_nt: TGCAGCGTTGAACATGGGACGGGGCCCCAGCATTTT

v_call: TRBV7-2
clone_size: NA
d_call: TRBD2
j_call: TRBJ2-1
cdr3_aa: CASSLSSGGALEQFF
cdr3_nt: TGTGCCAGCAGCCTCTCTAGCGGGGGGGCTCTTGAGCAGTTCTTC

v_call: TRBV15
clone_size: NA
d_call: NA
j_call: TRBJ1-3
cdr3_aa: CATSRDIGPSGNTIYF
cdr3_nt: TGTGCCACCAGCAGAGATATCGGACCCTCTGGAAACACCATATATTTT

v_call: TRBV30
clone_size: NA
d_call: NA
j_call: TRBJ1-5
cdr3_aa: CAWRGLSNQPQHF
cdr3_nt: TGTGCCTGGAGAGGACTGAGCAATCAGCCCCAGCATTTT

v_call: TRBV7-2
clone_size: NA
d_call: NA
j_call: TRBJ1-5
cdr3_aa: CASSTRDSNQPQHF
cdr3_nt: TGTGCCAGCAGCACCCGGGACAGCAATCAGCCCCAGCATTTT

v_call: TRBV20-1
clone_size: once
d_call: NA
j_call: TRBJ1-2
cdr3_aa: CSARTLYGYTF
cdr3_nt: TGCAGTGCACGGACGCTCTATGGCTACACCTTC

v_call: TRBV6-5
clone_size: once
d_call: NA
j_call: TRBJ1-1
cdr3_aa: CASSRGGQMNTEAFF
cdr3_nt: TGTGCCAGCAGCCGCGGAGGACAGATGAACACTGAAGCTTTCTTT